This TCR beta chain is from a study of response to subunit inactivated influenza vaccine (dated by TCRdb to 2016 to 2019). Notes on the research overall: The study used deep quantitative T cell receptor repertoire profiling to track responses to a trivalent subunit inactivated influenza vaccine.

Beyond this particular receptor, the publication reports: According to the authors, only a limited number of new T cells may be recruited by each seasonal influenza vaccination.

CDR1 is given as WSHSY and CDR2 as SAAADI, both from the germline V gene. V loses 4 bases, J loses 3 bases, and the germline ends lie 13 bases apart. The CDR3, from cysteine to phenylalanine, totals 15 residues. Only the CDR3 portion is preserved as DNA: 45 bases, with reading frame beginning at the first base. The library was built by means of RT-PCR. Sequencer: Illumina HiSeq 2500. The raw public reads went through TCRdb reprocessing: fastp at Q25, MiXCR clone calling, in-frame beta chains kept. Each entry is one CDR3 protein sequence, shown with its most common DNA and genes. The sample table shows more than 550,000 distinct CDR3 sequences, and about 11% are seen once. Approximately 9.9% of the sample is held by the ten biggest clonotypes. A note on this clonotype: Its antigen specificity is not known. Base qualities are not provided; no much larger clone lies one nucleotide away.

These data also featured in a second study, about T cells expressing NK-cell markers. The second study's paper adds: TCR beta cDNA libraries were prepared using 5'RACE template switching, which introduced a universal primer site and unique molecular identifiers. Three sorted T-cell subsets (CD3+CD56+NKG2C+, CD3+CD56+NKG2C- and CD3+CD56-NKG2C+) from several donors had their TCR beta-chain repertoires profiled. Among the eight sequenced donors, seven were HCMV-seropositive and one was HCMV-seronegative. To restrict sorting to alphabetaTCR-expressing T cells, an anti-gammadeltaTCR antibody was added in several experiments. In over five donors, the dominant CD3+CD56+NKG2C+ clonotypes were found to rank among the top 10 CD8+ clonotypes and to make up about 1.0-8% of CD8+ T cells. Those dominant clonotypes were again the most abundant among CD3+CD56-NKG2C+ cells in several donors, at roughly 28.3-60.1%. Whether the expanded NKG2C-expressing T cell clones were specific for HCMV antigens remained unclear. The eight sequenced donors were randomly selected healthy volunteers, three men and five women. HCMV-specific IgG was detected in serum with a commercial ELISA kit to determine HCMV serostatus. Ficoll density gradient centrifugation was used to isolate peripheral blood mononuclear cells from blood. For roughly six donors, bulk peripheral blood T-cell repertoires were additionally sequenced from unsorted PBMC. cDNA synthesis was primed from the TCR beta constant segment and was followed by two successive PCR amplification steps. Libraries were sequenced as 2 x 150 bp reads on Illumina HiSeq 2000/2500, MiSeq or NextSeq. MIGEC was used to demultiplex reads and group the reads by UMI, and MiTCR was used to assemble and quantify clonotypes. To remove erroneous sequences, TCR cDNA sequences were retained only when supported by two or more reads. The tcR package was used for downstream repertoire analysis, and clonotypes were matched across fractions by CDR3 nucleotide sequence plus V segment. VDJmatch was used to annotate antigen specificity against VDJdb, with one amino acid substitution in CDR3 allowed.

This sequence originates from a man aged 50-60 years who received an inactivated influenza vaccine. Donor details come from another sample of the same person, matched by shared clones. The chain joins TRBV10-2 to TRBJ2-1; the D gene could be TRBD1 or TRBD2, each one agreeing over 5 bases. The sample was PBMCs from blood, taken on the day of vaccination. The CDR3 in this case is CASSGGVGSYNEQFF. The bases are TGCGCCAGCAGTGGAGGGGTCGGAAGCTACAATGAGCAGTTCTTC.